This T cell receptor (beta chain) was captured in a study of shared clonotypes between healthy human individuals. The study drew its donors from healthy HIV-negative adults without recent acute infections or vaccinations. This CDR3 has 16 residues. Between the trimmed V and J ends, which lost 8 bases and 0 bases, there was a span of 19 bases. Germline V gene lookup returns CDR1 MNHNY and CDR2 SVGAGI (reference sequence). Notes on this clone: Its target is unknown.

The study's findings and limits: Clonotype sharing among donors was expected to depend on sequencing depth. Shared clonotypes: roughly 4.7% naive CD4, around 3.5% naive CD8, under 2.5% memory CD4, 0.4% to 0.45% memory CD8. Large sequencing depth failed to make sorted-subset sequencing complete, rarefaction showed.

Profiled with immunoSEQ multiplex PCR; TCRdb holds only in-frame clones, not every one. The data contain 2,500,000 or so clones, over 85% of them singletons. The chain employs TRBV6-6 and TRBJ1-1; D may be TRBD1 (6 bases). The sequencing sample was made of naive CD4+ T cells from PBMCs. Subset: CD45RA+ positively selected. This TCR came from a man younger than 35 in good health. Some clones in this sample may be carry-over from other donors' samples. The CDR3 DNA is TGTGCCAGCCGGGTGATAGGGGGGAGCATGAACACTGAAGCTTTCTTT. Amino acid sequence: CASRVIGGSMNTEAFF.